The clone carrying this TCR beta chain appeared many times. Authors of the study amplified TCR beta CDR3 regions from RNA transcripts. Initially, a first-round RT-PCR of the TCR CDR3 employed the HTBI primer set. TCRdb called the multiplex PCR reads again in MiXCR, with one record for every CDR3 protein. The data contain hundreds of thousands of distinct CDR3 sequences, over 10% of them seen just once; the ten biggest clones take up around 9.2%. This entry comes from a study of T cells in Graves' hyperthyroidism and ophthalmopathy. The CDR3 runs to 15 residues. V dropped 4 bases and J dropped 1 base, with 13 bases sitting between them. CDR1 is SEHNR, CDR2 FQNEAQ, per germline (reference sequence).

Sequencing input: blood. The source of this sequence is a woman aged 18-29 years with Graves' hyperthyroidism. The J gene is TRBJ1-1, the V gene TRBV7-9; tentatively, D is TRBD1 (6 bases). CDR3 loop: CASSSTPGENTEAFF. DNA for the CDR3: TGTGCCAGCAGCTCCACGCCAGGGGAGAACACTGAAGCTTTCTTT.